This T cell receptor beta chain originates from a study of blood T cell repertoires in COVID-19. At the level of the study: T cells, B-cell-depleted T cells, or PBMCs provided the cDNA or gDNA that served as material.

Authors' methods: Researchers report that nucleated cell counts were estimated from reference gene primer amplification. Method: immunoSEQ multiplex PCR; TCRdb's copy keeps in-frame clones and lacks some. From that table come the V and J calls and clone size; the DNA was used to work out D and trimming. The sample shows around 300,000 clones, around 85% of them seen only once. The CDR3 has 12 amino acids. CDR1 and CDR2 (germline): LGHDT, YNNKEL (reference sequence). The germline V and J ends were trimmed by 6 bases and 5 bases, with 7 bases remaining between them. This receptor was identified in a human donor in a cohort sampled during active COVID-19. The chain has TRBV3-1 (or the pseudogene TRBV3-2) and TRBJ2-2, with no clear D. The sequenced material came from peripheral blood. The CDR3 nucleotides are TGTGCCAGCAGTCTTACAACCGGGGAGCTGTTTTTT. It specifies CASSLTTGELFF.